The clone carrying this T cell receptor (beta chain) was found many times. Its antigen is not identified. This CDR3 has 14 residues. Trimming took 7 bases from V and 5 from J, leaving 17 bases between them. CDR1 and CDR2 from the germline V gene are MNHNS and SASEGT. These data originate in a study of CD8+CD57+ T cells in acquired aplastic anemia. General study results and limits: No significant difference in CD8+ Simpson's diversity was found between patients and controls. Shared by patients and controls, roughly 28 CD8+ CDR3s were abundant in patients.

Template material for TCR beta VDJ and CDR3 profiling consisted of genomic DNA. TCRdb passed the reads through MiXCR, listing each CDR3 protein once. The sample carries approximately 380,000 distinct CDR3 sequences, around 68% recorded once. V and J are TRBV6-1 and TRBJ2-5; D unresolved. The sample comprised sorted CD4+, CD8+, or CD8+CD57+ T cells (not recorded which) from PBMCs. The clonotype comes from a human donor in good health, serving as a control. The CDR3 sequence is CASTLSPPAETQYF. DNA for the CDR3: TGTGCCAGCACCCTTTCCCCCCCGGCGGAGACCCAGTACTTC.